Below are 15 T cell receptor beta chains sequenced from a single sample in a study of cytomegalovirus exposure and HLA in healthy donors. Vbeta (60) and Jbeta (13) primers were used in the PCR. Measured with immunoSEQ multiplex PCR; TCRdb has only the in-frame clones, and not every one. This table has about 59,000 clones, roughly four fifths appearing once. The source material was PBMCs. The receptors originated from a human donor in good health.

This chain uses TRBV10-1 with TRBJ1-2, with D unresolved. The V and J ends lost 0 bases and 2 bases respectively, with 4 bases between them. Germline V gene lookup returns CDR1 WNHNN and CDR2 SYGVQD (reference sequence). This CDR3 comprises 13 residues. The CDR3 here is CASSESQNYGYTF. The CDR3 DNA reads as TGCGCCAGCAGTGAGTCCCAAAACTATGGCTACACCTTC.

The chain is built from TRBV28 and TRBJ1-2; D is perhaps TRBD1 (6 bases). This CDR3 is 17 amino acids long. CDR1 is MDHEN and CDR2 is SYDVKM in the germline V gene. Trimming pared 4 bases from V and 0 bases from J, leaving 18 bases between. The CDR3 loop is CASSSSGTPRSNYGYTF. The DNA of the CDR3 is TGTGCCAGCAGTTCCTCCGGGACACCGAGATCTAACTATGGCTACACCTTC.

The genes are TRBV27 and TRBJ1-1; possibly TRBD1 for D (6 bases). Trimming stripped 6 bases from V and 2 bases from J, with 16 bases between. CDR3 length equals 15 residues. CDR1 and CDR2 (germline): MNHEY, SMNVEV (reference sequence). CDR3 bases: TGTGCCAGCAGACGGGGGGACACCGGAAACACTGAAGCTTTCTTT. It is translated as CASRRGDTGNTEAFF.

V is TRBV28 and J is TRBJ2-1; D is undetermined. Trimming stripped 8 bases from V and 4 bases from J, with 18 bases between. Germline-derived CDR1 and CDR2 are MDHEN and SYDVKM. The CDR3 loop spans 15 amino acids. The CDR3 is CASEPLDGSYNEQFF. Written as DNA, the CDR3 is TGTGCCAGCGAACCCCTAGATGGTAGTTACAATGAGCAGTTCTTC.

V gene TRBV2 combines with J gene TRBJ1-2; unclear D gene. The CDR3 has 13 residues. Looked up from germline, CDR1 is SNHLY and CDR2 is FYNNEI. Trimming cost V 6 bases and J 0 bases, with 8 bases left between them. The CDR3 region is CASRENTNYGYTF. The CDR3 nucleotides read TGTGCCAGCAGGGAGAATACTAACTATGGCTACACCTTC.

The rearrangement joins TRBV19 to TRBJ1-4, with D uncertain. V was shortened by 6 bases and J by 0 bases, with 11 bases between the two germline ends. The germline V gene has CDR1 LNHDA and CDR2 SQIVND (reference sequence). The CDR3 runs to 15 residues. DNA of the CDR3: TGTGCCAGTAGGCAGGTCCCGGCAACTAATGAAAAACTGTTTTTT. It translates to CASRQVPATNEKLFF. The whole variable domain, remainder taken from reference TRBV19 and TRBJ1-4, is DGGITQSPKYLFRKEGQNVTLSCEQNLNHDAMYWYRQDPGQGLRLIYYSQIVNDFQKGDIAEGYSVSREKKESFPLTVTSAQKNPTAFYLCASRQVPATNEKLFFGSGTQLSVL.

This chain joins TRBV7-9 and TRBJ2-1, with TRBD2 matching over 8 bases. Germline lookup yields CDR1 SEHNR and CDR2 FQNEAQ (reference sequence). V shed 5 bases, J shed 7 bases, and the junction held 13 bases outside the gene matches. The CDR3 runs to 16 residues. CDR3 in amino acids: CASSLNLGTRMNEQFF. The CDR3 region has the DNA TGTGCCAGCAGCCTCAACCTCGGGACTAGGATGAATGAGCAGTTCTTC. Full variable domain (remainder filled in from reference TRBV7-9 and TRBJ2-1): DTGVSQNPRHKITKRGQNVTFRCDPISEHNRLYWYRQTLGQGPEFLTYFQNEAQLEKSRLLSDRFSAERPKGSFSTLEIQRTEQGDSAMYLCASSLNLGTRMNEQFFGPGTRLTVL.

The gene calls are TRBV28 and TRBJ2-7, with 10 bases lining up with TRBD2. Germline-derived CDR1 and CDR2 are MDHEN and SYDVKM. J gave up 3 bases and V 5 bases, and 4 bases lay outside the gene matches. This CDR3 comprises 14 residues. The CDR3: CASSAGLASYEQYF. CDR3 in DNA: TGTGCCAGCAGTGCGGGACTAGCGAGCTACGAGCAGTACTTC.

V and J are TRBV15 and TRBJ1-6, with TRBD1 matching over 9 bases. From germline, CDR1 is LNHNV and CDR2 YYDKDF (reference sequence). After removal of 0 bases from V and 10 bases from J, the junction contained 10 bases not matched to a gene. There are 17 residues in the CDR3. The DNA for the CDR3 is TGTGCCACCAGCAGAGACGGGACAGGGAGATTGAAGTCACCCCTCCACTTT. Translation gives CATSRDGTGRLKSPLHF.

The CDR3, as DNA: TGTGCCACCCAAGCAATACTAGCGGCCGATACGCAGTATTTT. Translated: CATQAILAADTQYF. V and J are TRBV27 and TRBJ2-3; 8 bases line up with TRBD2. This CDR3 has 14 amino acids. Germline lookup yields CDR1 MNHEY and CDR2 SMNVEV (reference sequence). V lost 10 bases to trimming and J lost 6 bases; unmatched junction nucleotides: 12.

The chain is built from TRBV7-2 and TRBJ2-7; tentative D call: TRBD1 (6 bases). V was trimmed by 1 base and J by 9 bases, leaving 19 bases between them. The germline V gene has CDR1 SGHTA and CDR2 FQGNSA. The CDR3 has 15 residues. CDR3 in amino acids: CASSLVAWTVERQYF. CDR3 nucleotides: TGTGCCAGCAGCTTAGTCGCTTGGACAGTGGAAAGGCAGTACTTC.

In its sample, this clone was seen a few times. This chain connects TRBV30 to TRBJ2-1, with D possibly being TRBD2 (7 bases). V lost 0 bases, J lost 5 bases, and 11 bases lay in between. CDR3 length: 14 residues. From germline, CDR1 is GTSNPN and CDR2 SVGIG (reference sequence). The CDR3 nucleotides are TGTGCCTGGAGTGTTTTGCGGGGGCACAATGAGCAGTTCTTC. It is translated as CAWSVLRGHNEQFF.

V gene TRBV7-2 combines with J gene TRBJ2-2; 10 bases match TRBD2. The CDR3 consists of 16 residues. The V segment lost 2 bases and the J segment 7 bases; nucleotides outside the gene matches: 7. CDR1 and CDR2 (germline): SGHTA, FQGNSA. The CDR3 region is CASSLTPSGSYGELFF. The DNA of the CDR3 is TGTGCCAGCAGCTTAACTCCTAGCGGGAGTTACGGGGAGCTGTTTTTT.

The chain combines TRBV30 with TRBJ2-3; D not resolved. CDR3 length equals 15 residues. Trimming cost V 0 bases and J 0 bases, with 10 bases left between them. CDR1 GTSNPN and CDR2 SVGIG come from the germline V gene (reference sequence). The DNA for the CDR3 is TGTGCCTGGAGTGTCTCTATCGCTAGCACAGATACGCAGTATTTT. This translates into CAWSVSIASTDTQYF. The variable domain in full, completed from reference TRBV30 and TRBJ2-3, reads SQTIHQWPATLVQPVGSPLSLECTVEGTSNPNLYWYRQAAGRGLQLLFYSVGIGQISSEVPQNLSASRPQDRQFILSSKKLLLSDSGFYLCAWSVSIASTDTQYFGPGTRLTVL.

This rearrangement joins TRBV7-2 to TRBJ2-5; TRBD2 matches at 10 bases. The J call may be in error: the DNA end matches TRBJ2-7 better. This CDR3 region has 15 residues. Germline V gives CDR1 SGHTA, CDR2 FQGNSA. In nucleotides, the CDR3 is TGTGCCAGCAGCCCAGCGGGAGGGCTTATCCACGAGCAGTACTTC. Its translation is CASSPAGGLIHEQYF.